This TCR beta chain was observed in a study of blood T cell repertoires in COVID-19. Whole-study context: From the United States, Italy and Spain came samples of acute and convalescent COVID-19.

Trimming took 4 bases from V and 6 from J, leaving 16 bases between them. The CDR3 is made up of 15 amino acids. Per germline, CDR1 SGDLS and CDR2 YYNGEE. Method: immunoSEQ multiplex PCR; TCRdb's copy keeps in-frame clones and lacks some. The sample has approximately 100,000 clones, approximately 80% seen once. The clonotype originates from a human donor in a cohort sampled during active or convalescent COVID-19. The chain carries TRBV9 and TRBJ1-4; D is uncertain. The sequencing sample was made of peripheral blood. CDR3 nucleotide sequence: TGTGCCAGCAGCCTCGCACGCCGCCCGGATGAAAAACTGTTTTTT. Translated: CASSLARRPDEKLFF.